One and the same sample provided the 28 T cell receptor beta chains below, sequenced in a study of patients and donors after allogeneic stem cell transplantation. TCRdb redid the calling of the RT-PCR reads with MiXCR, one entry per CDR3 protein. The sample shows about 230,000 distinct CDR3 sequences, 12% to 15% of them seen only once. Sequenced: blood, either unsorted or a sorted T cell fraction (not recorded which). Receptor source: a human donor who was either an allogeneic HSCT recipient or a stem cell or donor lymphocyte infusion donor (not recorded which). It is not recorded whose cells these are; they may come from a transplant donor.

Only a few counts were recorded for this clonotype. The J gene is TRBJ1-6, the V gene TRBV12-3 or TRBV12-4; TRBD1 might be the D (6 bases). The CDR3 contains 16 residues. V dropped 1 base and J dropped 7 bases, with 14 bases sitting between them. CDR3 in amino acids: CASSLVSGAGNSPLHF. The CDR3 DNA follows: TGTGCCAGCAGTTTAGTCTCAGGGGCCGGCAATTCACCCCTCCACTTT.

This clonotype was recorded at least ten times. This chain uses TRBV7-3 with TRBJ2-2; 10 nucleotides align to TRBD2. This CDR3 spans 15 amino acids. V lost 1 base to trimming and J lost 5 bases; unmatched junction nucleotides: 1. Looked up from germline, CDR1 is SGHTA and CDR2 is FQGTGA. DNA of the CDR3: TGTGCCAGCAGCTTAAGTAGCGGGAGGACCGGGGAGCTGTTTTTT. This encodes CASSLSSGRTGELFF.

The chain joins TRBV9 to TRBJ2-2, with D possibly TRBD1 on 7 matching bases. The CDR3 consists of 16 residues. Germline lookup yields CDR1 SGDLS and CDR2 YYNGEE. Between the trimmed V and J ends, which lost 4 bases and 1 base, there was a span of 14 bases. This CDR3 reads CASSTRQGLNTGELFF. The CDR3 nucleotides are TGTGCCAGCAGCACTAGACAGGGACTGAACACCGGGGAGCTGTTTTTT.

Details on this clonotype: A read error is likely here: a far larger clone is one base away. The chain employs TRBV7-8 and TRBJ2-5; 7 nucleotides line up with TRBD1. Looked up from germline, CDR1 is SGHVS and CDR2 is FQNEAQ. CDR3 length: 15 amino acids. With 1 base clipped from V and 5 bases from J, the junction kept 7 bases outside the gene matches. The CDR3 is CASSLVDRVGETQYF. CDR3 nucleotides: TGTGCCAGCAGCTTAGTTGACAGGGTGGGGGAGACCCAGTACTTC.

CDR3 region: CASSLGGRAEYEQYF. The DNA of the CDR3 is TGTGCCAGCAGCTTAGGTGGGAGGGCCGAGTACGAGCAGTACTTC. The chain carries TRBV11-2 and TRBJ2-7, with 7 bases matching TRBD2. This CDR3 comprises 15 residues. The V segment lost 1 base and the J segment 4 bases; nucleotides outside the gene matches: 7. Germline loops: CDR1 SGHAT, CDR2 FQNNGV.

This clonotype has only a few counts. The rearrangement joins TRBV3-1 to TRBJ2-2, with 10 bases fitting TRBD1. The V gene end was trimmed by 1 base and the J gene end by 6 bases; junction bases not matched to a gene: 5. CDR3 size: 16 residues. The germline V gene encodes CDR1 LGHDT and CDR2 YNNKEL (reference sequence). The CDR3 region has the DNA TGTGCCAGCAGCCAAGGGGCCGGGACAGGGGCCGGGGAGCTGTTTTTT. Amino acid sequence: CASSQGAGTGAGELFF.

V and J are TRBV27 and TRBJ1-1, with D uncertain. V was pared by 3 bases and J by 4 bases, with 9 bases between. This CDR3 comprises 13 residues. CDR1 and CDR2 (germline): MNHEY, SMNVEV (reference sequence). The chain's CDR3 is CASSFIGSTEAFF. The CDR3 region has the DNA TGTGCCAGCAGTTTCATTGGAAGCACTGAAGCTTTCTTT.

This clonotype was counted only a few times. In DNA, the CDR3 is TGTGCCAGCAATCCGGGACAGGGTACTGAAGCTTTCTTT. It is translated as CASNPGQGTEAFF. The chain employs TRBV6-1 and TRBJ1-1; 9 bases match TRBD1. Germline V gene sequence: CDR1 MNHNS, CDR2 SASEGT. Trimming removed 7 bases from V and 5 bases from J; junction bases left unmatched: 5. The CDR3 runs 13 residues.

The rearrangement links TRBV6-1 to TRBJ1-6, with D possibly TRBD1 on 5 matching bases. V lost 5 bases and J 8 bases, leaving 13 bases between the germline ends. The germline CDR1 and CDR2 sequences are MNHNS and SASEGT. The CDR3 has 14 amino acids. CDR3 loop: CASSKGTVYSPLHF. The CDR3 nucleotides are TGTGCCAGCAGTAAAGGGACGGTATATTCACCCCTCCACTTT.

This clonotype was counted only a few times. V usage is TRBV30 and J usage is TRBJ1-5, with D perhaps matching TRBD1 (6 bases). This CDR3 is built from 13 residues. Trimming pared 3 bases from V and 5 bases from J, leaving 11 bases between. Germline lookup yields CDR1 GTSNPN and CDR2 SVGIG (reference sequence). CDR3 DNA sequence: TGTGCCTGGAGCGGGGGCGTCGATCAGCCCCAGCATTTT. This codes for CAWSGGVDQPQHF.

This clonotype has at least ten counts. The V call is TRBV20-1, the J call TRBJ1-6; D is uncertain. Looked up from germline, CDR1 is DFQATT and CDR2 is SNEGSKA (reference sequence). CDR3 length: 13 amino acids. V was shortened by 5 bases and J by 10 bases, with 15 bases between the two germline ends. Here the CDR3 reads CSALLGSGSPLHF. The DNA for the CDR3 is TGCAGTGCTCTGCTAGGCTCTGGCTCACCCCTCCACTTT.

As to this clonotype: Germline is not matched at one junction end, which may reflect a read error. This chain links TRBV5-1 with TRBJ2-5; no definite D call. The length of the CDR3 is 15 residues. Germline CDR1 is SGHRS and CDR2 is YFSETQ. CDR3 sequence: CASSLAGQYQKTQYF. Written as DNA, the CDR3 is TGCGCCAGCAGCTTGGCCGGGCAGTACCAAAAGACCCAGTACTTC. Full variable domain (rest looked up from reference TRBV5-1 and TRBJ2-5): KAGVTQTPRYLIKTRGQQVTLSCSPISGHRSVSWYQQTPGQGLQFLFEYFSETQRNKGNFPGRFSGRQFSNSRSEMNVSTLELGDSALYLCASSLAGQYQKTQYFGPGTRLLVL.

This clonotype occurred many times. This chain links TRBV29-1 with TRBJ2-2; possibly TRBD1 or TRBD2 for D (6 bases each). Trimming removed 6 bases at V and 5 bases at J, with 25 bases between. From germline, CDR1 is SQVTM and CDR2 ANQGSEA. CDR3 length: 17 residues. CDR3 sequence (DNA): TGCAGCGTCGAGGGGGGAGCTGGTAAACCTTCAACCGGGGAGCTGTTTTTT. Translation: CSVEGGAGKPSTGELFF.

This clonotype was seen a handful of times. CDR3 in amino acids: CASSWGQGTNTGELFF. CDR3 nucleotides: TGTGCCAGCAGCTGGGGACAGGGGACGAACACCGGGGAGCTGTTTTTT. The chain couples TRBV7-3 to TRBJ2-2, with 10 nucleotides matching TRBD1. This CDR3 comprises 16 residues. Germline loops: CDR1 SGHTA, CDR2 FQGTGA. V lost 4 bases and J lost 0; bases outside the gene matches: 2.

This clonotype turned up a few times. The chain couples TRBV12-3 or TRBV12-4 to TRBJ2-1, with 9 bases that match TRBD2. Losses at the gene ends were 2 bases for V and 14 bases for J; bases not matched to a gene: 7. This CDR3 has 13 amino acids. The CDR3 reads CASSLISGGHEFF. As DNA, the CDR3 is TGTGCCAGCAGTTTAATTAGCGGGGGACATGAGTTCTTC.

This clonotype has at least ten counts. The chain's CDR3 is CASSQGNRGSYNSPLHF. The DNA for the CDR3 is TGTGCCAGCAGCCAAGGGAATAGGGGCTCCTATAATTCACCCCTCCACTTT. The V and J genes are TRBV4-2 and TRBJ1-6; D perhaps matches TRBD1 (5 bases). Trimming pared 1 base from V and 0 bases from J, leaving 10 bases between. The CDR3 is made up of 17 amino acids. Germline V gene lookup returns CDR1 LGHNA and CDR2 YNFKEQ.

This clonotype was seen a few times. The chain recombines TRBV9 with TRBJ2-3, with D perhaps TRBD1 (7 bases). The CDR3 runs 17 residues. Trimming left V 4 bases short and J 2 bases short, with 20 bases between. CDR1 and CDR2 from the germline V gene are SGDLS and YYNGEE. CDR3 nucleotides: TGTGCCAGCAGCCTCCAGACAGGGTTGGGACTCACAGATACGCAGTATTTT. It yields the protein CASSLQTGLGLTDTQYF.

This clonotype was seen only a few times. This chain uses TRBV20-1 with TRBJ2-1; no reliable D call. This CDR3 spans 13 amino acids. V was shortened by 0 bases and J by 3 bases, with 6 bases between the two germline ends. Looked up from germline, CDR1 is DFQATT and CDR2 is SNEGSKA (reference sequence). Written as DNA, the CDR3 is TGCAGTGCTAGAGATCCGGTCTACAATGAGCAGTTCTTC. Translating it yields CSARDPVYNEQFF.

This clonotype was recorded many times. The chain's CDR3 is CASSGHGTPGAEAFF. The DNA of the CDR3 is TGCGCCAGCAGCGGCCACGGGACACCTGGGGCTGAAGCTTTCTTT. The J gene is TRBJ1-1, the V gene TRBV5-1; D possibly corresponds to TRBD1 (6 bases). V was trimmed by 4 bases and J by 6 bases, leaving 19 bases between them. This CDR3 region has 15 residues. Germline V gene sequence: CDR1 SGHRS, CDR2 YFSETQ.

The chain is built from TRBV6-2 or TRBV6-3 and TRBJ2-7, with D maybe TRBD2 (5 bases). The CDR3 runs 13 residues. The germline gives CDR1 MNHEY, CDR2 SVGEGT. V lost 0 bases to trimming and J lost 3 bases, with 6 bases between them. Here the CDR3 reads CASSYSSDYEQYF. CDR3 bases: TGTGCCAGCAGTTACTCTAGCGACTACGAGCAGTACTTC.

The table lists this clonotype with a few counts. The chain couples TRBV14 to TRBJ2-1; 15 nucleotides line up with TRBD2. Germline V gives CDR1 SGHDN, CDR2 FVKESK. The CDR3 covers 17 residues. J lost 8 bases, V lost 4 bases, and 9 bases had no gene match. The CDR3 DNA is TGTGCCAGCAGCCGAGGGACTAGCGGGGGGCTCCTCCATGAGCAGTTCTTC. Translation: CASSRGTSGGLLHEQFF. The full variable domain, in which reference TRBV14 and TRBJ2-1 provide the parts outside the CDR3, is EAGVTQFPSHSVIEKGQTVTLRCDPISGHDNLYWYRRVMGKEIKFLLHFVKESKQDESGMPNNRFLAERTGGTYSTLKVQPAELEDSGVYFCASSRGTSGGLLHEQFFGPGTRLTVL.

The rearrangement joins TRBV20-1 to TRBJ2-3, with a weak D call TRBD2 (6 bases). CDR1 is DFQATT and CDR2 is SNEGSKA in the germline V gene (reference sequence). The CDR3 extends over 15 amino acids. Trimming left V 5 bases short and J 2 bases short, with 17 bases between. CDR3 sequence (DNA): TGCAGTGCTCTCGAGGGACTGGGCTACACAGATACGCAGTATTTT. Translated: CSALEGLGYTDTQYF.

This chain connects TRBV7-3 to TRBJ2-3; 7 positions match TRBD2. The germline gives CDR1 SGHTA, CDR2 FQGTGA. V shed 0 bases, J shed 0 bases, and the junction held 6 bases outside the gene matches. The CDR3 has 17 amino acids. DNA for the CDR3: TGTGCCAGCAGCTTAACCGACAGCGGGGCGAGCACAGATACGCAGTATTTT. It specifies CASSLTDSGASTDTQYF.

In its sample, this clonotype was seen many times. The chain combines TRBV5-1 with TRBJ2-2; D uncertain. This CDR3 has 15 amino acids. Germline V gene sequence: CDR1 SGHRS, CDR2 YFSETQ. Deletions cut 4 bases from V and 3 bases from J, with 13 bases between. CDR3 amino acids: CASSETGPYTGELFF. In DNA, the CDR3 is TGCGCCAGCAGCGAAACCGGGCCTTACACCGGGGAGCTGTTTTTT.

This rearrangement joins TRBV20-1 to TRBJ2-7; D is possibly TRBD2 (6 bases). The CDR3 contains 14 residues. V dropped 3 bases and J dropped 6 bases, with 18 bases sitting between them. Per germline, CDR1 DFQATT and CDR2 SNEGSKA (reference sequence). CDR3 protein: CSASLKGPGGEQYF. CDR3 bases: TGCAGTGCTAGTCTTAAAGGGCCCGGGGGCGAGCAGTACTTC.

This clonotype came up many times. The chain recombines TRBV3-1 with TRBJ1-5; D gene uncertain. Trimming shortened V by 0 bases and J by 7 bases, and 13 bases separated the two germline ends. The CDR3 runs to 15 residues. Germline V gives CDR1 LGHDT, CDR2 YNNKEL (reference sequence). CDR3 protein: CASSQDRSARQPQHF. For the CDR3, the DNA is TGTGCCAGCAGCCAAGATCGGTCTGCGAGACAGCCCCAGCATTTT. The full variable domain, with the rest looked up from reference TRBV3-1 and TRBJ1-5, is DTAVSQTPKYLVTQMGNDKSIKCEQNLGHDTMYWYKQDSKKFLKIMFSYNNKELIINETVPNRFSPKSPDKAHLNLHINSLELGDSAVYFCASSQDRSARQPQHFGDGTRLSIL.

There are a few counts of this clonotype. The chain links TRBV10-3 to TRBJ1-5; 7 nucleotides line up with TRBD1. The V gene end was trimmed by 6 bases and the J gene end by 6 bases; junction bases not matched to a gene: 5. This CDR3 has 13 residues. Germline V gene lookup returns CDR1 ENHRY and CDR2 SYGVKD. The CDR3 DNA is TGTGCCATCAGGGAAGACAGGGTTCAGCCCCAGCATTTT. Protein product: CAIREDRVQPQHF.

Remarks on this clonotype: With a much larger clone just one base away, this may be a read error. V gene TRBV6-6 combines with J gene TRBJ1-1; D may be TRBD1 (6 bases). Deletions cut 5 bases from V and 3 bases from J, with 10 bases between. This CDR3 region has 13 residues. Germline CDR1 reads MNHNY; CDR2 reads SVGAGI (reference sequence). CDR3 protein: CASSRNRDTEAFF. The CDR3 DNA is TGTGCCAGCAGTCGTAACAGGGACACTGAAGCTTTCTTT.